In its sample, the clone carrying this TCR beta chain was seen a few times. Its antigen is undetermined. This sample stems from a study of T cell responses to AZD1222 COVID-19 vaccine. Study conclusions and caveats: The donors showed a predominance of white British ancestry and of females, with possible underestimation of clonal diversity. Seropositive at baseline were only a handful of AZD1222 recipients. Without day 14 samples, only post-peak T cell repertoires were studied.

Here immunoSEQ multiplex PCR was the method, and the copy in TCRdb shows in-frame clones only, minus some. The sample lists 55,000 to 90,000 clones, roughly 82% seen once, with more than 5% in the top ten. Sequencing was performed on peripheral blood, taken on day 0 of AZD1222 vaccination. The sequence came from an adult in good health.

CDR3 sequence: CASSQAVRDRVLYEQYF. DNA for the CDR3: TGTGCCAGCAGCCAAGCAGTCCGGGACAGGGTCCTCTACGAGCAGTACTTC. The rearrangement joins TRBV14 to TRBJ2-7; TRBD1 agrees at 9 bases. This CDR3 contains 17 residues. Germline V gene sequence: CDR1 SGHDN, CDR2 FVKESK. J was trimmed by 3 bases and V by 1 base; bases with no gene match: 10.